This T cell receptor beta chain was documented in a study of technical replicates of blood from several donors. TCRdb's copy holds only in-frame clones and misses some; the assay was immunoSEQ multiplex PCR. The profile shows tens of thousands of clones, 95% to 98% of them singletons. Between the trimmed V and J ends, which lost 6 bases and 0 bases, there was a span of 15 bases. Germline CDR1 and CDR2: MDHEN and SYDVKM. The length of the CDR3 is 15 residues. This sequence was found in a human donor in good health. The sequencing input was T cells isolated from PBMCs. The V call is TRBV28, the J call TRBJ2-7; a possible D gene is TRBD1 (6 bases). This CDR3 is CASSGARDISYEQYF. The CDR3 DNA is TGTGCCAGCAGCGGGGCCCGGGACATCTCCTACGAGCAGTACTTC.